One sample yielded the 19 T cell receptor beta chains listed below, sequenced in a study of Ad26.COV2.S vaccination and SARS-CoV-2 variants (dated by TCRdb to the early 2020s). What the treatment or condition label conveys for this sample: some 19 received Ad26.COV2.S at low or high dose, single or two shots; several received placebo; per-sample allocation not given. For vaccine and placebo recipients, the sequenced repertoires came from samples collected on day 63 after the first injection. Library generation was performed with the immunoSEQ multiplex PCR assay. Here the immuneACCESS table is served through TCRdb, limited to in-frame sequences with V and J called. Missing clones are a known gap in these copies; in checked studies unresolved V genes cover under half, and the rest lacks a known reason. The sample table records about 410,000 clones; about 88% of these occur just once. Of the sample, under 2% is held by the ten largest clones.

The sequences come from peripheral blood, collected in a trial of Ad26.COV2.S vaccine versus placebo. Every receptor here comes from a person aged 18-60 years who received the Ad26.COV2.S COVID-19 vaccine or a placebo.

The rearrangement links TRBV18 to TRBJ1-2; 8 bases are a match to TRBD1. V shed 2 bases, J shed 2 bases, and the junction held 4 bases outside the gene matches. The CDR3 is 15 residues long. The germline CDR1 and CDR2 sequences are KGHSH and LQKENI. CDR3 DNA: TGTGCCAGCTCACCATTGGGACAGGACAACTATGGCTACACCTTC. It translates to CASSPLGQDNYGYTF. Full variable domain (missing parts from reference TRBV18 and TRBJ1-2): NAGVMQNPRHLVRRRGQEARLRCSPMKGHSHVYWYRQLPEEGLKFMVYLQKENIIDESGMPKERFSAEFPKEGPSILRIQQVVRGDSAAYFCASSPLGQDNYGYTFGSGTRLTVV.

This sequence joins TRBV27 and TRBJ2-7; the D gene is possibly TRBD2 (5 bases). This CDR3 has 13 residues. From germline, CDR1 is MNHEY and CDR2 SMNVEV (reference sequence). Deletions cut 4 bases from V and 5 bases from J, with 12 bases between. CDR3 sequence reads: CASSSRGFDEQYF. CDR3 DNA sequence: TGTGCCAGCAGTTCGCGAGGGTTCGACGAGCAGTACTTC.

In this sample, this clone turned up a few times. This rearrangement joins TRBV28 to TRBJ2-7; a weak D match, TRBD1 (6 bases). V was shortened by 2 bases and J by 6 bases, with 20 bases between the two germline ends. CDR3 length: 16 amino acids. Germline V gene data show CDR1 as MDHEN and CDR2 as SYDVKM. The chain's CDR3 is CASSLQIEQGRSEQYF. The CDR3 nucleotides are TGTGCCAGCAGTTTACAGATCGAACAGGGACGTTCCGAGCAGTACTTC.

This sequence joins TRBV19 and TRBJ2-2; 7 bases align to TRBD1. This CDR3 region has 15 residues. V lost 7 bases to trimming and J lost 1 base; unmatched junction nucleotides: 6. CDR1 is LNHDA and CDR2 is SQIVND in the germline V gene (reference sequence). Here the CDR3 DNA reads TGTGCCAGTAAGGGACAGCAGCTGAACACCGGGGAGCTGTTTTTT. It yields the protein CASKGQQLNTGELFF.

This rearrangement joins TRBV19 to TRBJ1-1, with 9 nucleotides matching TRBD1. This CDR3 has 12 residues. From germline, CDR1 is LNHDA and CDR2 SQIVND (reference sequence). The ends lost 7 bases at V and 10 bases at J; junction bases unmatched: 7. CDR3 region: CASKQGAWGAFF. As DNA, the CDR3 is TGTGCCAGTAAACAGGGGGCTTGGGGAGCTTTCTTT.

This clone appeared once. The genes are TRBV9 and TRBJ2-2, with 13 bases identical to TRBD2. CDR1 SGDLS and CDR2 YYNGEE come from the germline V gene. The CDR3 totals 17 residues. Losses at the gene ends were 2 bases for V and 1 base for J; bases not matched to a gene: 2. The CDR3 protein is CASSVGLAGRNTGELFF. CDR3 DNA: TGTGCCAGCAGCGTGGGACTAGCGGGACGGAACACCGGGGAGCTGTTTTTT.

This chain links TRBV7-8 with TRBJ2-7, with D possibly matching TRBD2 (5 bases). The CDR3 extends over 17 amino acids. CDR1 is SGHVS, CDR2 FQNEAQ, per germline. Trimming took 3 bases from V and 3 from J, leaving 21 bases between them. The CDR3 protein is CASSLPLGPGSDYEQYF. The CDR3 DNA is TGTGCCAGCAGCTTGCCACTCGGACCGGGGAGCGACTACGAGCAGTACTTC.

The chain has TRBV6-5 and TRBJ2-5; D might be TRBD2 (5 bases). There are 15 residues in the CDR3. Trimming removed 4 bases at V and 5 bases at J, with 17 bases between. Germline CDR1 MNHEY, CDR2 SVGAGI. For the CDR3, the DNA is TGTGCCAGCAGTTCCCGCCAGAGCGGCTCGGAGACCCAGTACTTC. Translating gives CASSSRQSGSETQYF.

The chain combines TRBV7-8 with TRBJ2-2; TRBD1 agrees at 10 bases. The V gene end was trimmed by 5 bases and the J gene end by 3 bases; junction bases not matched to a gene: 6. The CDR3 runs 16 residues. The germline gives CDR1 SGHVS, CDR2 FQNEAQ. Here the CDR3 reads CASSQGTGVDTGELFF. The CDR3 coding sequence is TGTGCCAGCAGCCAGGGGACAGGGGTGGACACCGGGGAGCTGTTTTTT.

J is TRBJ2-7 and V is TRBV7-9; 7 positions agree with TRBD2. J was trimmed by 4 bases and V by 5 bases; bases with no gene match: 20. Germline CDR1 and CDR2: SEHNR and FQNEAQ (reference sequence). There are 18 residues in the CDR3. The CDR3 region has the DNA TGTGCCAGCAGCCAAGTTAGGGGAGGGAGCTTCAGTGGTTACGAGCAGTACTTC. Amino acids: CASSQVRGGSFSGYEQYF.

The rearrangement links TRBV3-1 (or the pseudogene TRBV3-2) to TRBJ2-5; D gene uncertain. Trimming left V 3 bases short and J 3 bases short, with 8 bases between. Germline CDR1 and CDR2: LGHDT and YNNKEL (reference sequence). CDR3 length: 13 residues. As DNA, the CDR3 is TGTGCCAGCAGCCATGGATGGGAAGAGACCCAGTACTTC. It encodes CASSHGWEETQYF.

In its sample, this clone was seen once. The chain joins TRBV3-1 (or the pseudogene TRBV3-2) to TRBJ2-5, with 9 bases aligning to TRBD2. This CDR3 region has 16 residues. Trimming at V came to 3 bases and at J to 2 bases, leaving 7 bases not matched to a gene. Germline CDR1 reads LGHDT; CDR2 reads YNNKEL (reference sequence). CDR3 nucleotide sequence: TGTGCCAGCAGCCACCTATTAGCGGGGGCTCAAGAGACCCAGTACTTC. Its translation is CASSHLLAGAQETQYF.

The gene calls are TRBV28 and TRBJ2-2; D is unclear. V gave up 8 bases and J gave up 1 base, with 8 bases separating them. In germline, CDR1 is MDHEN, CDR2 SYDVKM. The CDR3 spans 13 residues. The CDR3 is CASLFGNTGELFF. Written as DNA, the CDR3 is TGTGCCAGCCTCTTCGGGAACACCGGGGAGCTGTTTTTT.

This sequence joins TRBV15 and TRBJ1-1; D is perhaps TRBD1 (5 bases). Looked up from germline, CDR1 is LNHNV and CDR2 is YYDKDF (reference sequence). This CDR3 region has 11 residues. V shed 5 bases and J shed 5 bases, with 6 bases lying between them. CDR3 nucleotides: TGTGCCACCAGCGGGGGGACTGAAGCTTTCTTT. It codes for CATSGGTEAFF.

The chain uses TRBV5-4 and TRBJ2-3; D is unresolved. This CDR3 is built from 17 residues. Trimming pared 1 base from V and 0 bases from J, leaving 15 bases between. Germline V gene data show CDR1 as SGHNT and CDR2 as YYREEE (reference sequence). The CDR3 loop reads CASSLTTEPLSTDTQYF. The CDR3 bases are TGTGCCAGCAGCTTGACCACGGAGCCTCTAAGCACAGATACGCAGTATTTT.

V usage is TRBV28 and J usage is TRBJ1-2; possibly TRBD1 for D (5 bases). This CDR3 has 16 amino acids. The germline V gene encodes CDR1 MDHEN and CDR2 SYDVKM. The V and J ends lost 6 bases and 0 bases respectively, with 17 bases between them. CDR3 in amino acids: CASSSYRTTANYGYTF. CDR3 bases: TGTGCCAGCAGCAGCTACAGGACAACAGCTAACTATGGCTACACCTTC.

Here the CDR3 reads CASSLGGTDEQYF. CDR3 nucleotide sequence: TGTGCCAGCAGCTTAGGGGGAACTGACGAGCAGTACTTC. The gene calls are TRBV7-2 and TRBJ2-7; the D is unclear. The CDR3 spans 13 residues. V gave up 1 base and J gave up 5 bases, with 9 bases separating them. Germline V gene sequence: CDR1 SGHTA, CDR2 FQGNSA.

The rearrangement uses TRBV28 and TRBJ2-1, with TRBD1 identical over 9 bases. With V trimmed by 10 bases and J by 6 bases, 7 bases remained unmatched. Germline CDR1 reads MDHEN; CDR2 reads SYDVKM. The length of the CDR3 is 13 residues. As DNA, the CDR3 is TGTGCCACCACAGGGGGCGCCCCCAATGAGCAGTTCTTC. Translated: CATTGGAPNEQFF.

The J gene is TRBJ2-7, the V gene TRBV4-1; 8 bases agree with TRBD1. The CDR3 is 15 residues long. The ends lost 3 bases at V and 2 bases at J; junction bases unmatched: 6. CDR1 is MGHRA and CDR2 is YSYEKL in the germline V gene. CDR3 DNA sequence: TGCGCCAGCAGCCAGGGGACAGGTCGGGCCTACGAGCAGTACTTC. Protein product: CASSQGTGRAYEQYF.